This paragraph reports one T cell receptor beta chain. The antigen remains unidentified. The protocol was immunoSEQ multiplex PCR, while the TCRdb copy is restricted to in-frame clones and leaves out a portion. This table holds 82,000 or so clones, around 90% found once. V lost 4 bases and J lost 9; bases outside the gene matches: 17. The CDR3 covers 17 residues. Germline V gene data show CDR1 as SGDLS and CDR2 as YYNGEE. This sample is part of a study of OX40 agonist ivuxolimab in advanced cancers. Study-wide points: Researchers did not determine the expanded peripheral T cells' antigen specificity. Some patients who did not respond also had low normalized T-cell clonal expansion. CD4+ and CD8+ blood T cells expanded clonally by week 6 at 0.1 to 3.0 mg/kg.

The TCR originated in an adult with an advanced solid tumor such as melanoma, head and neck, liver or kidney cancer. The chain uses TRBV9 and TRBJ2-4; 9 nucleotides line up with TRBD2. The sample here was CD4+ or CD8+ T cells sorted from blood, taken in a trial of the OX40 agonist ivuxolimab. CDR3 nucleotide sequence: TGTGCCAGCAGCTTCGCGAAAGACGATAGCGGGAGTCTCATTCAGTACTTC. Translating gives CASSFAKDDSGSLIQYF. Looking up the rest from reference TRBV9 and TRBJ2-4 gives the full variable domain: DSGVTQTPKHLITATGQRVTLRCSPRSGDLSVYWYQQSLDQGLQFLIQYYNGEERAKGNILERFSAQQFPDLHSELNLSSLELGDSALYFCASSFAKDDSGSLIQYFGAGTRLSVL.